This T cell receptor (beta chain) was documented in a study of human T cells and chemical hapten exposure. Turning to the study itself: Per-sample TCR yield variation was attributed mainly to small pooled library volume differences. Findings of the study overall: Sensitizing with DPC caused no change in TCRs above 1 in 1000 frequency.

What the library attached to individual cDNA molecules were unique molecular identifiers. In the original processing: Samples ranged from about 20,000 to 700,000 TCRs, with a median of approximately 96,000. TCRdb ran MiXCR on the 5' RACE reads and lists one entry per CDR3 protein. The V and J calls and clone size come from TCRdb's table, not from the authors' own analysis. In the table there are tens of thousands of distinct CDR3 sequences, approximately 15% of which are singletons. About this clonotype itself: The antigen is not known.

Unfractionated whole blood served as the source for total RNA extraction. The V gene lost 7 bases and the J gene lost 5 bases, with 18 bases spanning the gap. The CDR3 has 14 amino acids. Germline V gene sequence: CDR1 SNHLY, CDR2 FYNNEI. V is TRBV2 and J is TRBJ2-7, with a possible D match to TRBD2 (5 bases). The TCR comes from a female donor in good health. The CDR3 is CASKASLGGDEQYF. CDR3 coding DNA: TGTGCCAGCAAGGCCTCTTTAGGAGGCGACGAGCAGTACTTC.